Presented here are 10 T cell receptor beta chains from one specimen sequenced in a study of tumor-infiltrating lymphocytes in primary liver carcinoma. Taking about 17-33 mg of unsorted bulk tissue, the authors co-extracted RNA and DNA. The authors made TCR beta cDNA from approximately 490 ng total RNA with a constant-region primer. Construction of TCR beta libraries relied on three successive nested multiplex PCR rounds employing slightly modified ARM-PCR. Primers for the first two PCR rounds were TRBV1-TRBV30 forward primers and a C-beta reverse primer (10 cycles per round). TCRdb re-called the multiplex PCR reads through MiXCR, storing one row per CDR3 protein. This sample yields some 94,000 distinct CDR3 sequences, of which over 55% are seen a single time; 9.5% belongs to the top ten. The specimen was liver tumor tissue from sampling region 5. Subset denoted: tumor region T5, tumor centre. The source is a woman aged 60-75 years with primary liver carcinoma and hepatitis B virus infection.

This clonotype showed up many times. DNA for the CDR3: TGCGCCAGCCAGGGGAGGGGGTACAATGAGCAGTTCTTC. The encoded protein is CASQGRGYNEQFF. The rearrangement uses TRBV10-2 and TRBJ2-1; the D gene is possibly TRBD2 (7 bases). The germline CDR1 and CDR2 sequences are WSHSY and SAAADI. The ends were cut back, 8 bases at V and 4 bases at J, with 12 bases in the middle. There are 13 residues in the CDR3.

The rearrangement uses TRBV5-6 and TRBJ1-2; TRBD1 is a possible D gene (5 bases). V dropped 3 bases and J dropped 4 bases, with 16 bases sitting between them. This CDR3 contains 15 residues. CDR1 and CDR2 from the germline V gene are SGHDT and YYEEEE. The CDR3 nucleotides are TGTGCCAGCAGCTATGCAGGGTCGGTTAGCTATGGCTACACCTTC. This translates into CASSYAGSVSYGYTF.

As concerns this clonotype: This may be a read error, as it is one base from a much larger clone. The chain combines TRBV5-1 with TRBJ2-3; no reliable D call. The germline V gene has CDR1 SGHRS and CDR2 YFSETQ. CDR3 length equals 13 residues. The CDR3 DNA reads as TGCGCCAGCAGCTTGGGGAATTTAGATACGCACTATTTT. Residues: CASSLGNLDTHYF. Drawing the rest from reference TRBV5-1 and TRBJ2-3, the complete variable domain is KAGVTQTPRYLIKTRGQQVTLSCSPISGHRSVSWYQQTPGQGLQFLFEYFSETQRNKGNFPGRFSGRQFSNSRSEMNVSTLELGDSALYLCASSLGNLDTHYFGPGTRLTVL.

Worth noting for this clonotype: A much larger clone differs by one base, so this may be a read error. The chain carries TRBV2 and TRBJ2-7, with unresolved D. This CDR3 comprises 13 residues. V lost 10 bases to trimming and J lost 3 bases, with 16 bases between them. The germline V gene encodes CDR1 SNHLY and CDR2 FYNNEI. CDR3 amino acids: CANRRPVDYEQYF. For the CDR3, the DNA is TGTGCCAACAGACGGCCAGTGGACTACGAGCAGTACTTC.

This clonotype occurred a few times. This chain connects TRBV19 to TRBJ1-5, with D hard to call. Germline V lookup: CDR1 LNHDA, CDR2 SQIVND (reference sequence). Trimming removed 5 bases at V and 2 bases at J, with 13 bases between. The CDR3 has 15 amino acids. The DNA for the CDR3 is TGTGCCAGTAGTCCTCTTCTGGGAGGCAATCAGCCCCAGCATTTT. It translates to CASSPLLGGNQPQHF.

Note on this clonotype: Being one base from a much bigger clone, this may be a read error. The V call is TRBV14, the J call TRBJ2-2; 9 bases line up with TRBD2. This CDR3 region has 19 residues. CDR1 is SGHDN and CDR2 is FVKESK in the germline V gene. CDR3 sequence (DNA): TGTGCCAGCAGCCAAACGCCCGGGCTAGCGGGGTGGAACACCGTGGAGCTGTTTTTT. Translating gives CASSQTPGLAGWNTVELFF.

As to this clonotype: One end of the junction does not line up with germline, which may come from a read error. The CDR3 loop is CASSISGGTDMQYF. CDR3 DNA: TGTGCCAGCAGCATATCGGGGGGCACAGATATGCAGTATTTT. This sequence joins TRBV14 and TRBJ2-3; D may be TRBD2 (7 bases). This CDR3 is 14 amino acids long. Germline values: CDR1 SGHDN, CDR2 FVKESK.

At least ten counts were recorded for this clonotype. The V gene is TRBV29-1, the J gene TRBJ2-5; no definite D call. CDR3 length: 12 amino acids. The V end was cut by 3 bases, the J end by 5 bases, with 10 bases between. Germline V gives CDR1 SQVTM, CDR2 ANQGSEA. The CDR3: CSVDKSRETQYF. The CDR3 DNA reads TGCAGCGTTGATAAGAGTCGGGAGACCCAGTACTTC.

Comments on this clonotype: A read error may produce the germline difference seen at one junction end. The chain recombines TRBV5-1 with TRBJ2-2, with 8 nucleotides matching TRBD2. The V gene's germline CDR1 is SGHRS and CDR2 YFSETQ. This CDR3 is 16 amino acids long. CDR3 region: CVNSSVAGSGTGDLFF. The CDR3 coding sequence is TGCGTCAACAGCTCCGTAGCGGGGTCTGGGACCGGGGACCTGTTTTTC.

In its sample, this clonotype was seen once. One end of the junction is discordant with germline, which a read error may explain. This chain links TRBV12-3 or TRBV12-4 with TRBJ2-1, with TRBD1 matching 9 bases. The CDR3 spans 13 residues. The chain's CDR3 is CTSTTDRGNEQFF. The CDR3 DNA sequence: TGTACCAGCACCACGGACAGGGGTAATGAGCAGTTCTTC.